A single sample gave rise to the 25 T cell receptor beta chains below, sequenced in a study of CD8 T cells in ankylosing spondylitis. In TCRdb, the 5' RACE reads were re-called with MiXCR into one record per CDR3 protein. Altogether 300,000 to 350,000 distinct CDR3 sequences are present, roughly 14% being singletons, with the ten largest covering 0.85% to 1.4%. The sample consisted of blood, either unsorted or a sorted T cell fraction (not recorded which). Receptors originate from a male donor with ankylosing spondylitis or in good health (not recorded which).

This chain joins TRBV29-1 and TRBJ1-1, with D perhaps matching TRBD1 (5 bases). This CDR3 spans 12 amino acids. Per the germline V gene, CDR1 is SQVTM and CDR2 is ANQGSEA. Between the trimmed V and J ends, which lost 7 bases and 4 bases, there was a span of 13 bases. The CDR3 DNA reads as TGCAGCGCCGGGCCCGGGGGCACTGAAGCTTTCTTT. Its translation: CSAGPGGTEAFF. Variable domain in full (rest from reference TRBV29-1 and TRBJ1-1): SAVISQKPSRDICQRGTSLTIQCQVDSQVTMMFWYRQQPGQSLTLIATANQGSEATYESGFVIDKFPISRPNLTFSTLTVSNMSPEDSSIYLCSAGPGGTEAFFGQGTRLTVV.

The chain combines TRBV20-1 with TRBJ2-7; 11 bases are shared with TRBD2. V lost 4 bases, J lost 4 bases, and 15 bases stayed unmatched. Germline V gives CDR1 DFQATT, CDR2 SNEGSKA (reference sequence). The CDR3 consists of 17 residues. This CDR3 reads CSATASVAGGPKYEQYF. The CDR3 DNA is TGCAGTGCTACCGCCTCGGTAGCGGGAGGGCCGAAATACGAGCAGTACTTC.

This clonotype was recorded many times. The genes are TRBV10-3 and TRBJ2-3; D not certain. Per the germline V gene, CDR1 is ENHRY and CDR2 is SYGVKD. The CDR3 extends over 14 amino acids. V lost 4 bases and J lost 3, with 11 bases in between. The CDR3 DNA is TGTGCCATCAGTGTTGCTGCGCGGACAGATACGCAGTATTTT. Protein: CAISVAARTDTQYF.

This clonotype was seen a handful of times. This chain joins TRBV20-1 and TRBJ1-2; D is perhaps TRBD1 (5 bases). Germline CDR1 reads DFQATT; CDR2 reads SNEGSKA (reference sequence). The CDR3 is 13 amino acids. V was pared by 4 bases and J by 8 bases, with 17 bases between. CDR3 sequence reads: CSATPGALGGYTF. CDR3 nucleotides: TGCAGTGCTACCCCCGGGGCCCTAGGAGGCTACACCTTC.

This sequence joins TRBV7-9 and TRBJ2-3; no clear D gene. CDR3 size: 15 residues. Germline V gene sequence: CDR1 SEHNR, CDR2 FQNEAQ (reference sequence). V was trimmed by 2 bases and J by 2 bases, leaving 11 bases between them. DNA of the CDR3: TGTGCCAGCAGCTTACCCTGGCAGTACACAGATACGCAGTATTTT. This encodes CASSLPWQYTDTQYF.

The J gene is TRBJ1-5, the V gene TRBV6-2 or TRBV6-3, with a possible D match to TRBD1 (6 bases). CDR1 is MNHEY and CDR2 is SVGEGT in the germline V gene. V was clipped by 6 bases and J by 0 bases, with 12 bases between them. The length of the CDR3 is 15 residues. The CDR3 nucleotides are TGTGCCAGCAGCAACACAGGGTATAGCAATCAGCCCCAGCATTTT. This translates into CASSNTGYSNQPQHF.

The rearrangement uses TRBV29-1 and TRBJ2-1; 8 bases are a match to TRBD2. The J segment lost 3 bases and the V segment lost 6 bases, leaving 19 bases of the junction unmatched. Germline CDR1 SQVTM, CDR2 ANQGSEA. The CDR3 totals 18 residues. In DNA, the CDR3 is TGCAGCGTCCCCGGGACTAGTTGGTTCCGTCAAAACTACAATGAGCAGTTCTTC. Encoded protein: CSVPGTSWFRQNYNEQFF.

The genes are TRBV6-1 and TRBJ1-2; D gene unclear. Trimming took off 2 bases at V and 7 bases at J, with 8 bases between the two ends. CDR1 MNHNS and CDR2 SASEGT come from the germline V gene. There are 12 residues in the CDR3. The CDR3 region is CASSESQFGYTF. The CDR3 nucleotides are TGTGCCAGCAGTGAAAGCCAGTTTGGCTACACCTTC.

This clonotype was found many times. This sequence joins TRBV6-5 and TRBJ1-6; D is ambiguous. V was shortened by 2 bases and J by 6 bases, with 11 bases between the two germline ends. This CDR3 region has 15 residues. CDR1 is MNHEY and CDR2 is SVGAGI in the germline V gene. The CDR3 reads CASSYKETINSPLHF. As DNA, the CDR3 is TGTGCCAGCAGTTACAAGGAGACGATTAATTCACCCCTCCACTTT.

This clonotype appeared a few times. V gene TRBV10-3 combines with J gene TRBJ2-5; 9 bases map to TRBD2. Trimming removed 8 bases from V and 2 bases from J; junction bases left unmatched: 3. CDR3 length: 13 amino acids. Germline-derived CDR1 and CDR2 are ENHRY and SYGVKD. In nucleotides, the CDR3 is TGTGCCATCGCGGGAGGGGGGCAAGAGACCCAGTACTTC. Residues: CAIAGGGQETQYF.

The chain joins TRBV13 to TRBJ2-7, with 11 nucleotides matching TRBD2. This CDR3 comprises 14 residues. J gave up 6 bases and V 5 bases, and 6 bases lay outside the gene matches. CDR1 and CDR2 (germline): PRHDT, FYEKMQ (reference sequence). The CDR3, as DNA: TGTGCCAGCAGCCTTAGCGGGAGGGCCTTCGAGCAGTACTTC. Translation: CASSLSGRAFEQYF.

This clonotype was observed a few times. The rearrangement uses TRBV5-1 and TRBJ2-7, with no clear D. The CDR3 consists of 13 residues. Trimming left V 7 bases short and J 0 bases short, with 11 bases between. The germline gives CDR1 SGHRS, CDR2 YFSETQ. Here the CDR3 DNA reads TGCGCCAGCGGACCGAACCCCTCCTACGAGCAGTACTTC. Protein sequence: CASGPNPSYEQYF.

Ten or more counts support this clonotype. The chain uses TRBV3-1 and TRBJ1-2, with D possibly being TRBD1 (6 bases). CDR1 and CDR2 from the germline V gene are LGHDT and YNNKEL (reference sequence). V was pared by 8 bases and J by 1 base, with 8 bases between. CDR3 size: 12 residues. The CDR3 DNA reads as TGTGCCAGCGAGGGGGTTAACTATGGCTACACCTTC. This codes for CASEGVNYGYTF.

The CDR3: CASSPPGGPYNEQFF. The CDR3 DNA is TGTGCCAGCAGCCCACCGGGAGGCCCTTACAATGAGCAGTTCTTC. This rearrangement joins TRBV14 to TRBJ2-1; TRBD2 matches at 7 bases. Per the germline V gene, CDR1 is SGHDN and CDR2 is FVKESK. The CDR3 is made up of 15 amino acids. The J segment lost 4 bases and the V segment lost 4 bases, leaving 7 bases of the junction unmatched. Based on the CDR3 plus reference TRBV14 and TRBJ2-1, the full variable domain is EAGVTQFPSHSVIEKGQTVTLRCDPISGHDNLYWYRRVMGKEIKFLLHFVKESKQDESGMPNNRFLAERTGGTYSTLKVQPAELEDSGVYFCASSPPGGPYNEQFFGPGTRLTVL.

There are a few counts of this clonotype. The chain combines TRBV12-3 or TRBV12-4 with TRBJ2-1; unclear D gene. The CDR3 covers 12 residues. Deletions cut 1 base from V and 7 bases from J, with 5 bases between. The DNA of the CDR3 is TGTGCCAGCAGTTTAGGAATAAATGAGCAGTTCTTC. It specifies CASSLGINEQFF.

The rearrangement uses TRBV6-5 and TRBJ1-2; D might be TRBD1 (5 bases). CDR3 length equals 13 residues. V shed 3 bases and J shed 4 bases, with 9 bases lying between them. Germline CDR1 is MNHEY and CDR2 is SVGAGI. The CDR3 spells CASSYRQGYGYTF. In nucleotides, the CDR3 is TGTGCCAGCAGTTATCGGCAGGGCTATGGCTACACCTTC.

In this sample, this clonotype turned up many times. The V gene is TRBV28, the J gene TRBJ1-1, with TRBD1 matching over 8 bases. Germline values: CDR1 MDHEN, CDR2 SYDVKM. V lost 3 bases and J lost 1; bases outside the gene matches: 10. The CDR3 contains 17 residues. The CDR3: CASSFQPPGTGNTEAFF. CDR3 sequence (DNA): TGTGCCAGCAGTTTCCAACCTCCCGGGACAGGGAACACTGAAGCTTTCTTT.

This clonotype was counted a few times. The chain joins TRBV12-3 or TRBV12-4 to TRBJ2-1, with 7 bases fitting TRBD2. This CDR3 is 16 amino acids long. With V trimmed by 4 bases and J by 6 bases, 12 bases remained unmatched. The CDR3 DNA sequence: TGTGCCAGCAGTTGGGAGGGTAACCTTTTCGGCAATGAGCAGTTCTTC. As protein: CASSWEGNLFGNEQFF.

The rearrangement joins TRBV4-1 to TRBJ2-3, with D tentatively TRBD2 (5 bases). With 0 bases removed from V and 4 bases from J, the gap between germline ends came to 14 bases. Germline-derived CDR1 and CDR2 are MGHRA and YSYEKL. The CDR3 length is 16 residues. CDR3: CASSQDGLLGSDTQYF. The CDR3 nucleotides read TGCGCCAGCAGCCAAGATGGACTGTTGGGTTCAGATACGCAGTATTTT.

This clonotype appeared a few times. The gene calls are TRBV20-1 and TRBJ2-2; TRBD2 matches at 11 bases. This CDR3 comprises 16 residues. Germline assignment: CDR1 DFQATT and CDR2 SNEGSKA (reference sequence). The J segment lost 8 bases and the V segment lost 3 bases, leaving 11 bases of the junction unmatched. CDR3 in amino acids: CSASRSSGGLPGELFF. The CDR3 nucleotides read TGCAGTGCTAGCCGCTCTAGCGGGGGGTTACCAGGGGAGCTGTTTTTT.

In this sample, this clonotype turned up a few times. This chain's CDR3 is CASTQAGLTDTQYF. CDR3 sequence (DNA): TGTGCCAGCACCCAAGCGGGGCTCACAGATACGCAGTATTTT. The chain couples TRBV2 to TRBJ2-3, with 7 nucleotides matching TRBD2. Germline CDR1 is SNHLY and CDR2 is FYNNEI. The CDR3 has 14 residues. The trim removed 7 bases at V and 2 bases at J, leaving 6 bases unmatched.

The chain has TRBV9 and TRBJ2-3, with D maybe TRBD2 (5 bases). This CDR3 spans 15 amino acids. Germline V lookup: CDR1 SGDLS, CDR2 YYNGEE. V was shortened by 0 bases and J by 4 bases, with 12 bases between the two germline ends. The CDR3 bases are TGTGCCAGCAGCGTAGGTGGGAGATTGGCAGATACGCAGTATTTT. Translation: CASSVGGRLADTQYF.

The chain carries TRBV7-8 and TRBJ2-3; a weak D match, TRBD2 (7 bases). CDR3 length equals 16 residues. V was shortened by 3 bases and J by 1 base, with 14 bases between the two germline ends. CDR1 is SGHVS and CDR2 is FQNEAQ in the germline V gene. CDR3 sequence (DNA): TGTGCCAGCAGCTTCATGAGGGGGGGGGGCACAGATACGCAGTATTTT. This sequence encodes CASSFMRGGGTDTQYF.

In its sample, this clonotype was seen many times. The CDR3 DNA follows: TGTGCCAGCAGCTTAGACCCTGGACAGCTGGGAACTGAAGCTTTCTTT. It is translated as CASSLDPGQLGTEAFF. The genes are TRBV7-9 and TRBJ1-1; a possible D gene is TRBD1 (6 bases). Per germline, CDR1 SEHNR and CDR2 FQNEAQ (reference sequence). The ends were cut back, 1 base at V and 5 bases at J, with 17 bases in the middle. The CDR3 spans 16 residues.

V is TRBV16 and J is TRBJ2-2, with D perhaps matching TRBD1 (6 bases). Deletions cut 1 base from V and 9 bases from J, with 12 bases between. Germline CDR1 and CDR2: KGHSY and FQNENV. The length of the CDR3 is 14 residues. CDR3 region: CASSQWGTQWELFF. The CDR3 DNA is TGTGCCAGCAGCCAATGGGGGACACAATGGGAGCTGTTTTTT.